This T cell receptor beta chain came from a study of response to subunit inactivated influenza vaccine. Overall study results and limits: It was the authors' suggestion that each seasonal influenza vaccination recruits few new T cells.

One entry per CDR3 protein results from TCRdb running MiXCR on the RT-PCR reads. The data hold more than 700,000 distinct CDR3 sequences, with 21% observed a single time. Trimming pared 9 bases from V and 0 bases from J, leaving 12 bases between. The germline V gene has CDR1 MNHNS and CDR2 SASEGT. This CDR3 spans 14 amino acids. Comments on this clonotype: Its target is not known.

The sample was PBMCs from blood, taken roughly 5 days after vaccination. The chain links TRBV6-1 to TRBJ1-5; the D is unclear. This TCR derives from a man aged 50 or older who received an inactivated influenza vaccine. CDR3 loop: CASGEGYSNQPQHF. CDR3 DNA: TGTGCCAGTGGAGAGGGTTATAGCAATCAGCCCCAGCATTTT.